Listed below are T cell receptor beta chains from one sample, sequenced in a study of shared T cell receptors in the human thymus. Here immunoSEQ multiplex PCR was the method, and the copy in TCRdb shows in-frame clones only, minus some. Of over 650,000 clones in the sample, roughly 86% were seen once. These data also formed part of another study, on human thymus T cells.

Sample: thymocytes. Receptor source: a boy under two years old with a congenital heart defect. CDR3s include the opening cysteine and the closing phenylalanine or tryptophan. A D gene is named only where the DNA matches it firmly.

j_call	v_call	d_call	cdr3_nt	cdr3_aa
TRBJ1-1	TRBV5-6	TRBD1	TGTGCCAGCAGCTTGGACAGGGGGCGAAGAGCTTTCTTT	CASSLDRGRRAFF
TRBJ2-7	TRBV11-2	TRBD1	TGTGCCAGCAGCCCGAGAACCCGACAGGGGGGCTACGAGCAGTACTTC	CASSPRTRQGGYEQYF
TRBJ1-5	TRBV10-3	TRBD1	TGTGCCATCAGGGGACAGCTGGGGAAGCCCCAGCATTTT	CAIRGQLGKPQHF
TRBJ2-1	TRBV4-3	TRBD2	TGCGCCAGCAGCCAAGGCCTAGCGGGAGTGTACCCTGACCAGTCCTACAATGAGCAGTTCTTC	CASSQGLAGVYPDQSYNEQFF
TRBJ1-1	TRBV7-2	TRBD1	TGTGCCAGCAGCCCAGGACAGGGTGGGCCTGAAGCTTTCTTT	CASSPGQGGPEAFF
TRBJ2-3	TRBV15	TRBD1	TGTGCCACCAGCAGAACACAGGGGGGCACAGATACGCAGTATTTT	CATSRTQGGTDTQYF
TRBJ2-5	TRBV7-6	TRBD2	TGTGCCAGCAGCTCTGGGGGAGGGCCTGATGAGCAGTACTTC	CASSSGGGPDEQYF
TRBJ1-2	TRBV25-1	NA	TGTGCCAGCAGTGGAGCTGATGACTATGGCTACACCTTC	CASSGADDYGYTF
TRBJ1-1	TRBV30	TRBD1	TGTGCCTGGAGCGCCGGGACAGGGAACACTGAAGCTTTCTTT	CAWSAGTGNTEAFF
TRBJ2-7	TRBV7-2	NA	TGTGCCAGCAGCCTACATCCGGCAGGGTTATTCTACGAGCAGTACTTC	CASSLHPAGLFYEQYF
TRBJ2-7	TRBV7-2	NA	TGTGCCAGCAGCCCTATTTCGGGGGGCGCGGAGCAGTACTTC	CASSPISGGAEQYF
TRBJ2-7	TRBV4-2	NA	TGTGCCAGCAGCCCCGTCATTCAGTATTACGAGCAGTACTTC	CASSPVIQYYEQYF
TRBJ1-1	TRBV11-2	TRBD1	TGTGCCAGCAGCTTATACCCTATGCAGGGGGGGAACACTGAAGCTTTCTTT	CASSLYPMQGGNTEAFF
TRBJ2-3	TRBV11-2	NA	TGTGCCAGCAGGGCCGGCCCGGGGACAGATACGCAGTATTTT	CASRAGPGTDTQYF
TRBJ2-3	TRBV5-1	NA	TGCGCCAGCAGGCCGGAGGACCAATTAACAGATACGCAGTATTTT	CASRPEDQLTDTQYF
TRBJ2-5	TRBV6-1	TRBD2	TGTGCCTTGGGGGCTAGCGGGGGGGAGACCCAGTACTTC	CALGASGGETQYF
TRBJ2-3	TRBV30	NA	TGTGCCTGGAGGTTAGCCGCGGGCACAGATACGCAGTATTTT	CAWRLAAGTDTQYF
TRBJ2-5	TRBV27	TRBD1	TGTGCCAGCAGGGACAGGGAAGAGACCCAGTACTTC	CASRDREETQYF
TRBJ2-1	TRBV5-1	TRBD1	TGCGCCAGCAGCCGAAATCAACCGGACAGGGACTACAATGAGCAGTTCTTC	CASSRNQPDRDYNEQFF
TRBJ1-6	TRBV14	TRBD1	TGTGCCAGCAGCTGGAATGGGGGACAGGGGCCACGCTTAGATTCACCCCTCCACTTT	CASSWNGGQGPRLDSPLHF
TRBJ2-7	TRBV19	TRBD2	TGTGCCAGTAGTCTGGGACTAGTAGGTTACGAGCAGTACTTC	CASSLGLVGYEQYF
TRBJ2-2	TRBV15	NA	TGTGCCACCAGCAGACCTGAGAAAAAATCGAACACCGGGGAGCTGTTTTTT	CATSRPEKKSNTGELFF
TRBJ2-7	TRBV19	NA	TGTGCCAGTAGTATGAGGGAATACGAGCAGTACTTC	CASSMREYEQYF
TRBJ2-1	TRBV6-5	NA	TGTGCCAGCAGCCGGAGTGGGTATTACAATGAGCAGTTCTTC	CASSRSGYYNEQFF
TRBJ1-6	TRBV9	TRBD1	TGTGCCAGCAGCGGGGGACAGGGGAATTCACCCCTCCACTTT	CASSGGQGNSPLHF
TRBJ1-1	TRBV28	TRBD1	TGTGCCAGCAATCCGACAGGGGGCGCGGTTGGTTTAGAAGCTTTCTTT	CASNPTGGAVGLEAFF
TRBJ1-1	TRBV7-2	NA	TGTGCCAGCAGCTTAGAATCTAGGGGGGGCTATATGAACACTGAAGCTTTCTTT	CASSLESRGGYMNTEAFF
TRBJ2-3	TRBV28	NA	TGTGCCAGCAGTCAGGGGAAGGAGCCGCAGTATTTT	CASSQGKEPQYF
TRBJ2-7	TRBV5-4	TRBD2	TGTGCCAGCAGCAAAACGCCGGGACTACTGTACGAGCAGTACTTC	CASSKTPGLLYEQYF
TRBJ1-5	TRBV11-3	TRBD1	TGTGCCAGCAGCCCCGGGGGACAGGGGCCGAGCAATCAGCCCCAGCATTTT	CASSPGGQGPSNQPQHF
TRBJ1-6	TRBV9	NA	TGTGCCAGCGGAGGGTTCCGATCCCCCCTCCACTTT	CASGGFRSPLHF
TRBJ2-7	TRBV5-6	TRBD2	TGTGCCAGTAACGGGAGGTTTGGCTCCTACGAGCAGTACTTC	CASNGRFGSYEQYF
TRBJ2-3	TRBV5-1	NA	TGCGCCAGCAGATCGCAGGGCGCAGATACGCAGTATTTT	CASRSQGADTQYF
TRBJ1-2	TRBV5-8	NA	TGTGCCAGCAGCTTGGCAGGCACTAACTATGGCTACACCTTC	CASSLAGTNYGYTF